The next 2 T cell receptor beta chains were all read from a single sample in a study of blood T cell repertoires in COVID-19. Only in-frame clones appear in the TCRdb table, and some are missing; sequencing was by immunoSEQ multiplex PCR. The sample has roughly 260,000 clones; about 85% are singletons. Material for sequencing was peripheral blood. These receptors came from a man in his fifties or sixties who had recovered from COVID-19.

The genes are TRBV10-3 and TRBJ1-4; TRBD1 aligns across 9 bases. Trimming took 11 bases from V and 6 from J; bases not matched to a gene: 16. CDR1 is ENHRY and CDR2 is SYGVKD in the germline V gene. This CDR3 contains 16 residues. CDR3 bases: TGTGCCGTTGCCCCCGGTCCAGGACAGGGGCATGAAAAACTGTTTTTT. Protein sequence: CAVAPGPGQGHEKLFF.

V usage is TRBV4-2 and J usage is TRBJ1-4, with TRBD1 identical over 7 bases. J gave up 3 bases and V 4 bases, and 8 bases lay outside the gene matches. The CDR3 loop spans 16 amino acids. The germline CDR1 and CDR2 sequences are LGHNA and YNFKEQ. This chain's CDR3 is CASSLTPGQSNEKLFF. CDR3 sequence (DNA): TGTGCCAGCAGCCTTACACCGGGACAGTCTAATGAAAAACTGTTTTTT.